This TCR beta chain was recovered during a study of graft-versus-host responses after intestinal transplantation. Study observations and caveats: Across patients carrying graft-donor T cell macrochimerism, allografts held high graft-versus-host to host-versus-graft clonal ratios. Declining HvG levels early post-transplant were linked to peak circulating GvH clone levels.

This clone was counted once. Its matching antigen is unknown. The assay was immunoSEQ multiplex PCR, and TCRdb's table has in-frame clones only and misses some. Here the sample spans 25,000 to 35,000 clones, around 83% being singletons. This clonotype originated in a human donor who received an intestinal transplant. The material sequenced was unstimulated CD8+ T cells sorted from spleen or lymph node cells, taken before intestinal transplant.

The CDR3 DNA is TGTGCCAGCAGTGAAGCGCACAGTTCAGGGGAGCAGTACTTC. As protein: CASSEAHSSGEQYF. This chain connects TRBV2 to TRBJ2-7, with a weak D call TRBD1 (5 bases). Germline loops: CDR1 SNHLY, CDR2 FYNNEI. Between the trimmed V and J ends, which lost 0 bases and 7 bases, there was a span of 13 bases. The CDR3 spans 14 residues. Drawing the rest from reference TRBV2 and TRBJ2-7, the complete variable domain is EPEVTQTPSHQVTQMGQEVILRCVPISNHLYFYWYRQILGQKVEFLVSFYNNEISEKSEIFDDQFSVERPDGSNFTLKIRSTKLEDSAMYFCASSEAHSSGEQYFGPGTRLTVT.